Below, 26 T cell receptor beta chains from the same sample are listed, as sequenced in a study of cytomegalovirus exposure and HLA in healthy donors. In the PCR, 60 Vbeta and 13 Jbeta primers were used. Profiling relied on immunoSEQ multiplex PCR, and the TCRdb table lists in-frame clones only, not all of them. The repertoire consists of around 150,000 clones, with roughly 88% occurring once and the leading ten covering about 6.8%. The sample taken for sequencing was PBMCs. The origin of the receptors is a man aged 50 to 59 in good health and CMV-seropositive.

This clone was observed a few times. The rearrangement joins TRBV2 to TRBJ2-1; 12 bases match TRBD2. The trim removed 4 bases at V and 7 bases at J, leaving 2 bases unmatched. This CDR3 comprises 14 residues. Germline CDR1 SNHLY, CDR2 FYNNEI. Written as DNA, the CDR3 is TGTGCCAGCAGTGCCACTAGCGGGAGGAATGAGCAGTTCTTC. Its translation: CASSATSGRNEQFF.

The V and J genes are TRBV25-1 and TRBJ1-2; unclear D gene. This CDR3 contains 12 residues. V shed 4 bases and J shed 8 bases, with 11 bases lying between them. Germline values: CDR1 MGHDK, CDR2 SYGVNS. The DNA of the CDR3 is TGTGCCAGCAGTGGATCCCTGGGCGGCTACACCTTC. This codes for CASSGSLGGYTF.

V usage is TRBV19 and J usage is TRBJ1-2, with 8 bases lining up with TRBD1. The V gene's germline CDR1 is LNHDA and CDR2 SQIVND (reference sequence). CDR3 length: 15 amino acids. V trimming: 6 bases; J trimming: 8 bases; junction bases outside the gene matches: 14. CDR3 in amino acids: CASRTTGGSIGGYTF. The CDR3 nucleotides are TGTGCCAGTAGGACTACAGGGGGATCTATCGGCGGCTACACCTTC.

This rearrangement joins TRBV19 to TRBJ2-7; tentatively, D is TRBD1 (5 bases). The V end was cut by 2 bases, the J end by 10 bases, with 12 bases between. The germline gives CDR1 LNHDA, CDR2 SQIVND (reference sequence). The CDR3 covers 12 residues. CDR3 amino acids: CASSISQGRQYF. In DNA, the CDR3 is TGTGCCAGTAGTATATCCCAGGGCCGCCAGTACTTC.

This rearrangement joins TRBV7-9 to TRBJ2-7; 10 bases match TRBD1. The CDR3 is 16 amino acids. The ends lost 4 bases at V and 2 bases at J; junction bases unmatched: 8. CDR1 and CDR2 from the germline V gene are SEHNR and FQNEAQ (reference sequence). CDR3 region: CASSSTDRGRTYEQYF. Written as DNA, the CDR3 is TGTGCCAGCAGCTCAACAGACAGGGGGCGAACCTACGAGCAGTACTTC.

The CDR3 DNA is TGTGCCAGCAGCGCCCGGGACAGGGGGCAAAATGAGCAGTTCTTC. It yields the protein CASSARDRGQNEQFF. The chain uses TRBV4-2 and TRBJ2-1, with 12 nucleotides matching TRBD1. J gave up 7 bases and V 5 bases, and 6 bases lay outside the gene matches. Germline V gene data show CDR1 as LGHNA and CDR2 as YNFKEQ. The CDR3 totals 15 residues.

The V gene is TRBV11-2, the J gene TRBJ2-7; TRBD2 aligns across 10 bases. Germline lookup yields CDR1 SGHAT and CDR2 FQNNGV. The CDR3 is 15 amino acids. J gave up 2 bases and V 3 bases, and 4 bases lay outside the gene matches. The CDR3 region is CASSFNSGGTYEQYV. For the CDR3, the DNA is TGTGCCAGCAGCTTTAATAGCGGGGGGACCTACGAGCAGTACGTC.

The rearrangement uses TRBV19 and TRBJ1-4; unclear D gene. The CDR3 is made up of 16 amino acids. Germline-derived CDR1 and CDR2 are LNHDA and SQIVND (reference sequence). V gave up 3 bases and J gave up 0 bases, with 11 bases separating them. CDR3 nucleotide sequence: TGTGCCAGTAGTATCACGGTTTCTCCAACTAATGAAAAACTGTTTTTT. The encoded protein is CASSITVSPTNEKLFF.

This CDR3 reads CASSVATGLSQETQYF. CDR3 nucleotide sequence: TGTGCCAGCAGCGTCGCTACGGGACTTTCCCAAGAGACCCAGTACTTC. J is TRBJ2-5 and V is TRBV11-3; tentatively, D is TRBD2 (6 bases). Per germline, CDR1 SGHNT and CDR2 YENEEA. V was trimmed by 5 bases and J by 1 base, leaving 17 bases between them. The CDR3 length is 16 residues.

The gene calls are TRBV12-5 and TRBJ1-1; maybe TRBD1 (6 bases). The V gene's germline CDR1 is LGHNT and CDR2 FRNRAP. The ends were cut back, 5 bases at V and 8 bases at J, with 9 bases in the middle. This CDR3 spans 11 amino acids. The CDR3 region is CASGVTGEAFF. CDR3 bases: TGTGCTAGTGGTGTTACAGGGGAAGCTTTCTTT.

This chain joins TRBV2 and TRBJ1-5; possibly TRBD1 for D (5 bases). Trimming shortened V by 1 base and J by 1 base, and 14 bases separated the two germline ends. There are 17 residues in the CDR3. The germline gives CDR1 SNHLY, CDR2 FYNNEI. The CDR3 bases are TGTGCCAGCAGTGAAGTCGGGGGAGGTCTAAGCAATCAGCCCCAGCATTTT. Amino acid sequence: CASSEVGGGLSNQPQHF.

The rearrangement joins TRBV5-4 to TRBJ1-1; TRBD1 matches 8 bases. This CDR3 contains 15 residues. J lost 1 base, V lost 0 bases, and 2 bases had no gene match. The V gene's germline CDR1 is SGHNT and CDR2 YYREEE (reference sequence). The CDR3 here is CASSLAGGANTEAFF. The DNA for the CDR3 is TGTGCCAGCAGCTTGGCAGGGGGCGCGAACACTGAAGCTTTCTTT.

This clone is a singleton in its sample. In DNA form, the CDR3 reads TGTGCCAGCAGGGGGACTAGCGGGAGTATCTATGAGCAGTTCTTC. This gives the protein CASRGTSGSIYEQFF. The rearrangement joins TRBV27 to TRBJ2-1; 14 positions agree with TRBD2. The germline CDR1 and CDR2 sequences are MNHEY and SMNVEV (reference sequence). CDR3 length: 15 residues. Trimming took 6 bases from V and 8 from J; bases not matched to a gene: 6.

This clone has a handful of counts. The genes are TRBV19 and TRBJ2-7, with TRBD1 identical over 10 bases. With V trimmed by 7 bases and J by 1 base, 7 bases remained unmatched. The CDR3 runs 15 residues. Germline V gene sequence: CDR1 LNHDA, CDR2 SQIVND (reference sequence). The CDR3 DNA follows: TGTGCCAGTAAGATAGGGACAGGGGATTCCTACGAGCAGTACTTC. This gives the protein CASKIGTGDSYEQYF.

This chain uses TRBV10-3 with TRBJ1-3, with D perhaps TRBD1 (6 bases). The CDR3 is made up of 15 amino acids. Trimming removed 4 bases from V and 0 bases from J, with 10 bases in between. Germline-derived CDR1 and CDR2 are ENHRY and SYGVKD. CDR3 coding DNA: TGTGCCATCAGTGCCCGGGACACCTCTGGAAACACCATATATTTT. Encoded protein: CAISARDTSGNTIYF.

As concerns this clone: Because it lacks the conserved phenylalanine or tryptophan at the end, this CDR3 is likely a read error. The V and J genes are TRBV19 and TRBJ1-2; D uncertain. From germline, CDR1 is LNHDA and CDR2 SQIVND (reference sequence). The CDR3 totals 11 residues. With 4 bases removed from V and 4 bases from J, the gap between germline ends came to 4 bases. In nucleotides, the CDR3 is TGTGCCAGTAGTACAGGCTATGGCTACACCCTC. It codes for CASSTGYGYTL.

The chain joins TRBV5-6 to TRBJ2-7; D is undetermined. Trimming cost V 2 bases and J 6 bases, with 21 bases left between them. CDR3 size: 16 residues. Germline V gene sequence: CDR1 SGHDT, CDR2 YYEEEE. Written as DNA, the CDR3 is TGTGCCAGCAGCTTCGGCGCGTCAGGTCTATACTCCGAGCAGTACTTC. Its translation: CASSFGASGLYSEQYF. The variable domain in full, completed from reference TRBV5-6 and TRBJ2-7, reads DAGVTQSPTHLIKTRGQQVTLRCSPKSGHDTVSWYQQALGQGPQFIFQYYEEEERQRGNFPDRFSGHQFPNYSSELNVNALLLGDSALYLCASSFGASGLYSEQYFGPGTRLTVT.

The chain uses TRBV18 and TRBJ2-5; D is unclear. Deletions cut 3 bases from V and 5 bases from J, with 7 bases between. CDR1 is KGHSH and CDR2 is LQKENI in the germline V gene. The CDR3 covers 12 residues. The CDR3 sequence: CASSPRAETQYF. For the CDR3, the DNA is TGTGCCAGCTCACCTCGTGCGGAGACCCAGTACTTC.

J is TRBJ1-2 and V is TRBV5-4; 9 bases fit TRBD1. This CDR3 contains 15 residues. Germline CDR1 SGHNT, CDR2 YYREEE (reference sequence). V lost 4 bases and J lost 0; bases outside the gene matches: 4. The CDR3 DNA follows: TGTGCCAGCAGCATAGACAGGGGGACTAACTATGGCTACACCTTC. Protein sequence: CASSIDRGTNYGYTF. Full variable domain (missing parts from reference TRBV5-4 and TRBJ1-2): ETGVTQSPTHLIKTRGQQVTLRCSSQSGHNTVSWYQQALGQGPQFIFQYYREEENGRGNFPPRFSGLQFPNYSSELNVNALELDDSALYLCASSIDRGTNYGYTFGSGTRLTVV.

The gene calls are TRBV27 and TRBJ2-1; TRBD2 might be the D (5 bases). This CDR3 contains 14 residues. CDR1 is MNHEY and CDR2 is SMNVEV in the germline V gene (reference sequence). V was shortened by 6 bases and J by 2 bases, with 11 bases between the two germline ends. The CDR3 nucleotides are TGTGCCAGCAGGAGAAGGGAGCCCTACAATGAGCAGTTCTTC. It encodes CASRRREPYNEQFF.

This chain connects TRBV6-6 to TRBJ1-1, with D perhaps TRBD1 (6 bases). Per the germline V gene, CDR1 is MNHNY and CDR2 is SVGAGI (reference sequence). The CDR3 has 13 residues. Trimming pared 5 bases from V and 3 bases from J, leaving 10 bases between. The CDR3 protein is CASSRTEYTEAFF. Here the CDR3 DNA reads TGTGCCAGCAGTAGGACAGAATACACTGAAGCTTTCTTT.

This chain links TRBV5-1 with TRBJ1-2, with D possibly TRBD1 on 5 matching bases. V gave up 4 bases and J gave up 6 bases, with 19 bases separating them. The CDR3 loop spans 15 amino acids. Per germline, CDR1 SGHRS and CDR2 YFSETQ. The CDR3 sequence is CASSRGGDLGNGYTF. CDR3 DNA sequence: TGCGCCAGCAGCCGTGGCGGGGACCTCGGGAATGGCTACACCTTC.

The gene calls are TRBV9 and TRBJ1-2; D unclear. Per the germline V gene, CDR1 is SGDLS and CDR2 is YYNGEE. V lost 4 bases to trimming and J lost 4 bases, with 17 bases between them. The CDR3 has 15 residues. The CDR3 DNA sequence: TGTGCCAGCAGCCACCCTTTACCGGGAGGCTATGGCTACACCTTC. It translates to CASSHPLPGGYGYTF.

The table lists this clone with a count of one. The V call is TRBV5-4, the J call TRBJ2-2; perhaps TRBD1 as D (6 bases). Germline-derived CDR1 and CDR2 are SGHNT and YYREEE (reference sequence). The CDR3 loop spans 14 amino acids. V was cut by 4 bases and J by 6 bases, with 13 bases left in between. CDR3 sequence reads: CASSEQGWSGELFF. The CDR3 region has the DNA TGTGCCAGCAGCGAACAGGGTTGGTCCGGGGAGCTGTTTTTT.

CDR3 nucleotides: TGCGCCAGCAGCTGGACTAGCGGGGACTACAATGAGCAGTTCTTC. This translates into CASSWTSGDYNEQFF. The chain uses TRBV5-1 and TRBJ2-1, with 12 bases aligning to TRBD2. J gave up 3 bases and V 3 bases, and 1 base lay outside the gene matches. The CDR3 covers 15 residues. Germline values: CDR1 SGHRS, CDR2 YFSETQ. Full variable domain (rest looked up from reference TRBV5-1 and TRBJ2-1): KAGVTQTPRYLIKTRGQQVTLSCSPISGHRSVSWYQQTPGQGLQFLFEYFSETQRNKGNFPGRFSGRQFSNSRSEMNVSTLELGDSALYLCASSWTSGDYNEQFFGPGTRLTVL.

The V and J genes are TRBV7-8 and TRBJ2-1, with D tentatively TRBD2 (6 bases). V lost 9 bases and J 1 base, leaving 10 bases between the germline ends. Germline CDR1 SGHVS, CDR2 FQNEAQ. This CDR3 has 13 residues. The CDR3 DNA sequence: TGTGCCAGTCGGGACTCTTCCTACAATGAGCAGTTCTTC. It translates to CASRDSSYNEQFF.